A single T cell receptor (beta chain) is shown here with its context. This entry is derived from a study of cytomegalovirus exposure and HLA in healthy donors. PCR primers comprised 60 Vbeta and 13 Jbeta primers. The repertoire was sequenced with immunoSEQ multiplex PCR; TCRdb's copy has only in-frame clones and lacks some. There are roughly 100,000 clones in the sample; about 81% occur only once, and less than 2.5% lies in the top ten. The germline V gene has CDR1 MDHEN and CDR2 SYDVKM. V shed 6 bases and J 2 bases; nucleotides not matched to a gene: 5. CDR3 length equals 14 residues. Sequenced material: PBMCs. The V call is TRBV28, the J call TRBJ2-3; the match to TRBD2 covers 7 bases. This clonotype was sampled from a man aged 25 to 40 in good health and CMV-seronegative. The CDR3 spells CASRLAPATDTQYF. CDR3 nucleotide sequence: TGTGCCAGCAGACTAGCGCCTGCCACAGATACGCAGTATTTT.